What follows are 5 T cell receptor beta chains derived from one specimen sequenced in a study of control samples from healthy donors and cancer patients. Assay: immunoSEQ multiplex PCR; the TCRdb copy retains only in-frame clones and omits some. Among about 120,000 clones, approximately 88% were seen once, and the ten largest hold almost 40%. The sample was blood. These receptors came from a man aged 45-65 years in good health.

The V gene is TRBV27, the J gene TRBJ2-2, with 8 bases identical to TRBD1. Trimming cost V 5 bases and J 5 bases; bases outside gene matches: 4. Germline CDR1 and CDR2: MNHEY and SMNVEV (reference sequence). The CDR3 totals 14 residues. The CDR3 reads CASSLNRGTGELFF. The CDR3 DNA is TGTGCCAGCAGTCTAAACAGGGGGACCGGGGAGCTGTTTTTT.

The V and J genes are TRBV5-5 and TRBJ2-5; 7 bases are shared with TRBD2. Germline V gives CDR1 SGHKS, CDR2 YYEKEE (reference sequence). V shed 6 bases and J 4 bases; nucleotides not matched to a gene: 12. This CDR3 has 15 residues. The CDR3 reads CASTLIGGRGETQYF. The CDR3 DNA follows: TGTGCCAGCACCCTGATCGGGGGGAGGGGAGAGACCCAGTACTTC. Together with reference TRBV5-5 and TRBJ2-5, the CDR3 gives the full variable domain: DAGVTQSPTHLIKTRGQQVTLRCSPISGHKSVSWYQQVLGQGPQFIFQYYEKEERGRGNFPDRFSARQFPNYSSELNVNALLLGDSALYLCASTLIGGRGETQYFGPGTRLLVL.

This rearrangement joins TRBV18 to TRBJ1-6; D possibly corresponds to TRBD1 (6 bases). The CDR3 has 15 amino acids. The V gene's germline CDR1 is KGHSH and CDR2 LQKENI. The V end lost 3 bases, the J end lost 10 bases, and 16 bases lay between the germline ends. CDR3 sequence reads: CASSPRRGTESPLHF. CDR3 nucleotide sequence: TGTGCCAGCTCACCGCGTAGGGGGACGGAGTCACCCCTCCACTTT.

The genes are TRBV11-2 and TRBJ1-1; the D is unclear. Germline V gene lookup returns CDR1 SGHAT and CDR2 FQNNGV. V dropped 4 bases and J dropped 3 bases, with 9 bases sitting between them. This CDR3 has 13 residues. The chain's CDR3 is CASSSRTHTEAFF. For the CDR3, the DNA is TGTGCCAGCAGCTCTAGGACTCACACTGAAGCTTTCTTT.

This rearrangement joins TRBV4-3 to TRBJ2-3, with 10 bases lining up with TRBD2. This CDR3 is built from 16 residues. The germline V gene encodes CDR1 LGHNA and CDR2 YSLEER. V shed 1 base and J 5 bases; nucleotides not matched to a gene: 6. CDR3 sequence: CASSQGSGGAKDTQYF. DNA of the CDR3: TGCGCCAGCAGCCAAGGGAGCGGGGGGGCAAAAGATACGCAGTATTTT.